One and the same sample provided the 8 T cell receptor beta chains below, sequenced in a study of identical twins. TCRdb fed the 5' RACE reads into MiXCR, producing one record per CDR3 protein. Among 260,000 or so distinct CDR3 sequences listed, approximately 6.8% were seen once. The same specimen was also included in a second study, on yellow fever vaccine responses in identical twins.

The sample comprised CD8+ T cells sorted from blood. The receptors come from a woman aged 18-29 years in good health.

J is TRBJ1-1 and V is TRBV7-9; maybe TRBD1 (5 bases). CDR1 is SEHNR, CDR2 FQNEAQ, per germline (reference sequence). The CDR3 loop spans 14 amino acids. The ends were cut back, 7 bases at V and 7 bases at J, with 19 bases in the middle. The CDR3 nucleotides read TGTGCCAGCAACCCTTTCGGGGTTAGGGGTGAAGCTTTCTTT. Translated: CASNPFGVRGEAFF.

At least ten counts were recorded for this clonotype. The chain recombines TRBV27 with TRBJ2-1, with 10 bases lining up with TRBD2. CDR3 size: 15 residues. Germline-derived CDR1 and CDR2 are MNHEY and SMNVEV (reference sequence). V was pared by 3 bases and J by 5 bases, with 4 bases of the junction left unmatched. CDR3 sequence reads: CASSLSSGGDNEQFF. CDR3 coding DNA: TGTGCCAGCAGTTTGTCTAGCGGGGGAGACAATGAGCAGTTCTTC.

V and J are TRBV9 and TRBJ1-4; D not resolved. V lost 0 bases to trimming and J lost 7 bases, with 7 bases between them. This CDR3 has 13 amino acids. In germline, CDR1 is SGDLS, CDR2 YYNGEE. CDR3 residues: CASSVDLSEKLFF. CDR3 nucleotide sequence: TGTGCCAGCAGCGTAGACTTGAGTGAAAAACTGTTTTTT.

This clonotype was counted ten times or more. The rearrangement uses TRBV11-2 and TRBJ2-7, with D tentatively TRBD2 (5 bases). This CDR3 comprises 13 residues. V dropped 5 bases and J dropped 7 bases, with 15 bases sitting between them. Germline CDR1 is SGHAT and CDR2 is FQNNGV. The chain's CDR3 is CASSISGMREQYV. The CDR3 DNA follows: TGTGCCAGCAGCATATCGGGGATGAGGGAGCAGTACGTC.

This clonotype occurred many times. The chain has TRBV27 and TRBJ2-2, with TRBD1 as a possible D gene (5 bases). The CDR3 covers 17 residues. The V end was cut by 1 base, the J end by 4 bases, with 16 bases between. Germline V gene data show CDR1 as MNHEY and CDR2 as SMNVEV (reference sequence). CDR3 nucleotides: TGTGCCAGCAGTTTATTCGTAGGGGATCTTTTCACCGGGGAGCTGTTTTTT. It is translated as CASSLFVGDLFTGELFF.

V gene TRBV7-9 combines with J gene TRBJ2-1, with a weak D call TRBD2 (5 bases). The CDR3 totals 16 residues. Germline values: CDR1 SEHNR, CDR2 FQNEAQ (reference sequence). Between the trimmed V and J ends, which lost 5 bases and 4 bases, there was a span of 18 bases. The CDR3 loop reads CASSPLGRVAYNEQFF. CDR3 nucleotides: TGTGCCAGCAGCCCCCTTGGGCGGGTCGCTTACAATGAGCAGTTCTTC.

The genes are TRBV28 and TRBJ2-1; TRBD2 matches at 8 bases. Germline V gives CDR1 MDHEN, CDR2 SYDVKM. The length of the CDR3 is 18 residues. V shed 5 bases and J 6 bases; nucleotides not matched to a gene: 18. CDR3 DNA: TGTGCCAGCAGTACCCGTTTGGCGGGGGCCCGGGGGGGCAATGAGCAGTTCTTC. This sequence encodes CASSTRLAGARGGNEQFF.

The table lists this clonotype with many counts. The chain is built from TRBV27 and TRBJ1-2, with a tentative D call TRBD1 (6 bases). CDR1 and CDR2 (germline): MNHEY, SMNVEV (reference sequence). The CDR3 has 13 residues. V lost 4 bases to trimming and J lost 8 bases, with 14 bases between them. DNA for the CDR3: TGTGCCAGCAGTTCGGGGGGGGCGTGGGGCTACACCTTC. Encoded protein: CASSSGGAWGYTF.